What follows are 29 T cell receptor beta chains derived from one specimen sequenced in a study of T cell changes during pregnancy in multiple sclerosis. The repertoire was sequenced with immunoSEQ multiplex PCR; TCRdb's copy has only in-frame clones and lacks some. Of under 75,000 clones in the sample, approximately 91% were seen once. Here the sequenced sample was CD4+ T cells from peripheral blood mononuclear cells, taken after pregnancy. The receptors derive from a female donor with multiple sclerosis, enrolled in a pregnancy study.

The DNA for the CDR3 is TGTGCCAGCAGTTACTCTTTCAGGGTCGGGCTTCAGCCCCAGCATTTT. Its protein is CASSYSFRVGLQPQHF. This chain links TRBV6-6 with TRBJ1-5; tentatively, D is TRBD1 (5 bases). This CDR3 is built from 16 residues. Germline V gene sequence: CDR1 MNHNY, CDR2 SVGAGI (reference sequence). V was pared by 0 bases and J by 6 bases, with 15 bases between.

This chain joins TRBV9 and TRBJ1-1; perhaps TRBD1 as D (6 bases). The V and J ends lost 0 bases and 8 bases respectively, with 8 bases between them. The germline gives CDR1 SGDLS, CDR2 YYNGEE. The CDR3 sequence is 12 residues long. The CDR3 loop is CASSVGRGEAFF. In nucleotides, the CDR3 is TGTGCCAGCAGCGTAGGCAGGGGAGAAGCTTTCTTT.

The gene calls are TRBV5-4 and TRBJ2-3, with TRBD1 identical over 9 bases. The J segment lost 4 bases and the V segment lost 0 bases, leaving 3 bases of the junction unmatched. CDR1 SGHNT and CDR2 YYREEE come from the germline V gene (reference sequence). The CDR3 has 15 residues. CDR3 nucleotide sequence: TGTGCCAGCAGCTTGGGACAGGGGGTGGCAGATACGCAGTATTTT. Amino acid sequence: CASSLGQGVADTQYF.

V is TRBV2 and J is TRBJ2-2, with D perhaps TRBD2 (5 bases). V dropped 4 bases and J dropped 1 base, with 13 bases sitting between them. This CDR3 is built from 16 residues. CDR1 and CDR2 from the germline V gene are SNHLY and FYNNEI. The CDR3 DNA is TGTGCCAGCAGTGGCGGTGGGAGTTGGAACACCGGGGAGCTGTTTTTT. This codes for CASSGGGSWNTGELFF. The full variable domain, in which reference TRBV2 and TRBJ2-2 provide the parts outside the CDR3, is EPEVTQTPSHQVTQMGQEVILRCVPISNHLYFYWYRQILGQKVEFLVSFYNNEISEKSEIFDDQFSVERPDGSNFTLKIRSTKLEDSAMYFCASSGGGSWNTGELFFGEGSRLTVL.

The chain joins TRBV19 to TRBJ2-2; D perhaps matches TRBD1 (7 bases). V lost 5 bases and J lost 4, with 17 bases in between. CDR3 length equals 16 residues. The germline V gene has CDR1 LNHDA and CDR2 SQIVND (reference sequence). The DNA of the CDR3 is TGTGCCAGTAGTGCAGACAGGGCGGGGAGCACCGGGGAGCTGTTTTTT. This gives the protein CASSADRAGSTGELFF.

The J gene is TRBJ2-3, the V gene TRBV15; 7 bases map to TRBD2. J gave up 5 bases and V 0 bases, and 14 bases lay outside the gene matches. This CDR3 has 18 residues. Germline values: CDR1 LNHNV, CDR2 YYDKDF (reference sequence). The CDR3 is CATSRDLSGEGRVDTQYF. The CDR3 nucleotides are TGTGCCACCAGCAGAGACCTCTCGGGGGAGGGCCGGGTAGATACGCAGTATTTT.

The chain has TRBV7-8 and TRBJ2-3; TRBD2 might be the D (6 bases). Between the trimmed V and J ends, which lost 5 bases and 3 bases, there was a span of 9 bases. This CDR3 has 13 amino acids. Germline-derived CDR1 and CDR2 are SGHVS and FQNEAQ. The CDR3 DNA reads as TGTGCCAGCAGCGTGGGGGGAACAGATACGCAGTATTTT. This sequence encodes CASSVGGTDTQYF.

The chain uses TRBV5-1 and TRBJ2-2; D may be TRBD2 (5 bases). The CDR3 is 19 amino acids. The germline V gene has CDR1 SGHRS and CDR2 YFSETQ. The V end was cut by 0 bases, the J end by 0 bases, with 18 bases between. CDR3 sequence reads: CASSLAGSPGYANTGELFF. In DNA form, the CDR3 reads TGCGCCAGCAGCTTGGCCGGTAGTCCGGGGTACGCGAACACCGGGGAGCTGTTTTTT. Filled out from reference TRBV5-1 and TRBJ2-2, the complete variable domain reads KAGVTQTPRYLIKTRGQQVTLSCSPISGHRSVSWYQQTPGQGLQFLFEYFSETQRNKGNFPGRFSGRQFSNSRSEMNVSTLELGDSALYLCASSLAGSPGYANTGELFFGEGSRLTVL.

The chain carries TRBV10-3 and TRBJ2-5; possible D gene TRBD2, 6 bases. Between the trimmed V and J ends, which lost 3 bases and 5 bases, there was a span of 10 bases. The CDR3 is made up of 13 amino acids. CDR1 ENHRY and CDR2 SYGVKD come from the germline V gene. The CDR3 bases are TGTGCCATCAGTGATTCGGGGGAGGAGACCCAGTACTTC. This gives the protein CAISDSGEETQYF.

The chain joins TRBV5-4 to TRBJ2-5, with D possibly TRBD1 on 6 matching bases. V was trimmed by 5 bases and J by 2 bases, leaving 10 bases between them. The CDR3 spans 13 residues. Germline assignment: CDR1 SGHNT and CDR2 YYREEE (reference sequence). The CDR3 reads CASSRTVQETQYF. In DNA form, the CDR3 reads TGTGCCAGCAGTCGGACAGTTCAAGAGACCCAGTACTTC. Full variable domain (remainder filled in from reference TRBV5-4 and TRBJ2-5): ETGVTQSPTHLIKTRGQQVTLRCSSQSGHNTVSWYQQALGQGPQFIFQYYREEENGRGNFPPRFSGLQFPNYSSELNVNALELDDSALYLCASSRTVQETQYFGPGTRLLVL.

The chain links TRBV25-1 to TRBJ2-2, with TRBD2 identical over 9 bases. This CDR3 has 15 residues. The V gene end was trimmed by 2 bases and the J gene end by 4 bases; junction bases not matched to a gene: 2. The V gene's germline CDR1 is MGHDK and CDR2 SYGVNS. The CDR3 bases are TGTGCCAGCAGTGAAGTAGCGGGAGTCACCGGGGAGCTGTTTTTT. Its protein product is CASSEVAGVTGELFF. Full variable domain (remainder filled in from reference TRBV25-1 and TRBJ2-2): EADIYQTPRYLVIGTGKKITLECSQTMGHDKMYWYQQDPGMELHLIHYSYGVNSTEKGDLSSESTVSRIRTEHFPLTLESARPSHTSQYLCASSEVAGVTGELFFGEGSRLTVL.

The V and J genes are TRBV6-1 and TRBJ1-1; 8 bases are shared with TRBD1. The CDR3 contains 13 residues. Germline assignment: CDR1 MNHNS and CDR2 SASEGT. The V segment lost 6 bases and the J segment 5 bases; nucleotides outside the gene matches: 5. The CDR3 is CASRTGVETEAFF. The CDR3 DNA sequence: TGTGCCAGCAGGACAGGGGTAGAGACTGAAGCTTTCTTT.

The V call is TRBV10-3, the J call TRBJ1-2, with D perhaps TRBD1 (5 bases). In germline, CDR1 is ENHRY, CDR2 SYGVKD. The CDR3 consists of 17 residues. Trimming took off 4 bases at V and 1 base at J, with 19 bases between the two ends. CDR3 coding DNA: TGTGCCATCAGTGCATCCGGAAGGGGAATGGGTAACTATGGCTACACCTTC. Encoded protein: CAISASGRGMGNYGYTF.

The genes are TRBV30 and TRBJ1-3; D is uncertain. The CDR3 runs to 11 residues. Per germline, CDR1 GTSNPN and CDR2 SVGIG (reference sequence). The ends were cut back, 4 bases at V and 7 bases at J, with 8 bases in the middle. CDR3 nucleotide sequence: TGTGCCTGGACGGTCGCGAACACCATATATTTT. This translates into CAWTVANTIYF.

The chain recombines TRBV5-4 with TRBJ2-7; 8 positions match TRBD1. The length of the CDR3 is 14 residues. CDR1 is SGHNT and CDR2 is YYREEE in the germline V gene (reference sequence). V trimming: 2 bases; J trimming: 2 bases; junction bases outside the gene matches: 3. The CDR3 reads CASSFEQGAYEQYF. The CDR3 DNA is TGTGCCAGCAGCTTTGAACAGGGGGCCTACGAGCAGTACTTC.

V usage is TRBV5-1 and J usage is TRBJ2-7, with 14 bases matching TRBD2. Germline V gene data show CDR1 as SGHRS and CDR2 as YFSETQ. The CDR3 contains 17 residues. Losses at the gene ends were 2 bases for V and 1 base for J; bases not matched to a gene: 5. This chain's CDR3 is CASSFGLAGGFSYEQYF. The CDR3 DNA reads TGCGCCAGCAGCTTCGGACTAGCGGGGGGTTTTTCCTACGAGCAGTACTTC.

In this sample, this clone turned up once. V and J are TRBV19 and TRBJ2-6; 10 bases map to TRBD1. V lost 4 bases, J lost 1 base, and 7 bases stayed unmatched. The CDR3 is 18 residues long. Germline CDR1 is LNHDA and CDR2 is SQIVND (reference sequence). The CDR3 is CASSKAPGQGSGANVLTF. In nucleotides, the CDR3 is TGTGCCAGTAGTAAAGCCCCGGGACAGGGGTCTGGGGCCAACGTCCTGACTTTC.

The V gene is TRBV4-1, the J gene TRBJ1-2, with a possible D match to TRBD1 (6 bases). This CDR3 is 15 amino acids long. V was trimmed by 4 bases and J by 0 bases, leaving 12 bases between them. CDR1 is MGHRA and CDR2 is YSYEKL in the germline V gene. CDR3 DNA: TGCGCCAGCAGCCGCGGGGGCAGGCCTAACTATGGCTACACCTTC. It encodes CASSRGGRPNYGYTF.

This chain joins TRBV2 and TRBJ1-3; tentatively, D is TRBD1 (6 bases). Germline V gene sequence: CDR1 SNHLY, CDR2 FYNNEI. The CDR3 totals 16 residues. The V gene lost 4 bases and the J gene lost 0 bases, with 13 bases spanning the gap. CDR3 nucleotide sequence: TGTGCCAGCAGTGGGACAGCGGGGGTCTCTGGAAACACCATATATTTT. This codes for CASSGTAGVSGNTIYF.

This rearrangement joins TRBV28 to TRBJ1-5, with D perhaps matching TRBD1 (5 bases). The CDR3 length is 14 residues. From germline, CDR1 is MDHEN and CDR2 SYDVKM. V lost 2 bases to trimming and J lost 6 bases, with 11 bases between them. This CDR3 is CASSLGREGQPQHF. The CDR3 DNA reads TGTGCCAGCAGTTTAGGCAGGGAGGGTCAGCCCCAGCATTTT.

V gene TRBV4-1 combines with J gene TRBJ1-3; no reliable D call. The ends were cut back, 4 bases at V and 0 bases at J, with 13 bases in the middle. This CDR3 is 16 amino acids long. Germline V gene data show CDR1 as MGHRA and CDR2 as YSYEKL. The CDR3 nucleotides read TGCGCCAGCAGCCTTGGTTTGGCAGACTCTGGAAACACCATATATTTT. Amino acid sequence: CASSLGLADSGNTIYF.

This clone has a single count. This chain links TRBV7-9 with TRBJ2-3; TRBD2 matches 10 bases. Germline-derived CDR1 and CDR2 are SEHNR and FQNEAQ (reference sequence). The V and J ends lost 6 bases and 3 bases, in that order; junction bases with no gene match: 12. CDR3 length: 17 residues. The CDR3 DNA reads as TGTGCCAGCAGTCCCGCCCTAGCGGGAGAGGAAACAGATACGCAGTATTTT. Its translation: CASSPALAGEETDTQYF.

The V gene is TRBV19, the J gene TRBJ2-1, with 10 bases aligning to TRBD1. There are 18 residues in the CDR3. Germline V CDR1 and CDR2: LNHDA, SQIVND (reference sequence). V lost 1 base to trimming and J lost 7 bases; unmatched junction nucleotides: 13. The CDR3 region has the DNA TGTGCCAGTAGTATAGCGGGATCCGGGACAGGGGTTGGAAATGAGCAGTTCTTC. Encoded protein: CASSIAGSGTGVGNEQFF.

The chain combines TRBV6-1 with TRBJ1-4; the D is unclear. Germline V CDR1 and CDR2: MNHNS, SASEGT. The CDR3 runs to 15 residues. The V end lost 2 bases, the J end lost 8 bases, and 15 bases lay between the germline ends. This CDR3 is CASSEWTPGREKLFF. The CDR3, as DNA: TGTGCCAGCAGTGAATGGACCCCGGGGAGGGAAAAACTGTTTTTT.

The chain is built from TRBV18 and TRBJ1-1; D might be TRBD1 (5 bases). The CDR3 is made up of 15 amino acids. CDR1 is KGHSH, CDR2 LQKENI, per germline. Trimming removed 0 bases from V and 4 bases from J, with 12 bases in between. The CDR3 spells CASSPPGGVGTEAFF. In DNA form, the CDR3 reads TGTGCCAGCTCACCACCGGGGGGGGTGGGCACTGAAGCTTTCTTT.

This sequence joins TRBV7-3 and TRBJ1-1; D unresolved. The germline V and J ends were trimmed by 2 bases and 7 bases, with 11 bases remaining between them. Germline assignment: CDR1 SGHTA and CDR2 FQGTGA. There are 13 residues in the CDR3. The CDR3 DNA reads TGTGCCAGCAGCTTACGTAGTTCGAGTGAAGCTTTCTTT. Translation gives CASSLRSSSEAFF.

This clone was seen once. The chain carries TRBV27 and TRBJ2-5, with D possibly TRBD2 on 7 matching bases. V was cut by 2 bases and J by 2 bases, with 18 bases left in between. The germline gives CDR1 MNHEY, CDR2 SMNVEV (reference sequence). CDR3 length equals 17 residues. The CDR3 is CASSLGGGALGQETQYF. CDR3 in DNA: TGTGCCAGCAGTTTAGGTGGGGGGGCCTTAGGACAAGAGACCCAGTACTTC.

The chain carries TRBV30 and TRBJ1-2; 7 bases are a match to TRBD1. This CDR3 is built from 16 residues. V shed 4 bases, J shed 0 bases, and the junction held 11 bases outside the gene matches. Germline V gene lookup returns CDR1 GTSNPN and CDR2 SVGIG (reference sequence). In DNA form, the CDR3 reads TGTGCCTGGATCATCCGGGACAGAGTAGCTAACTATGGCTACACCTTC. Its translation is CAWIIRDRVANYGYTF.

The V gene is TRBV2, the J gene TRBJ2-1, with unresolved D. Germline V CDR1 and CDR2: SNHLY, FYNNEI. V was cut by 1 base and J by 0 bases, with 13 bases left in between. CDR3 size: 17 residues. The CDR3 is CASSEGERPSSYNEQFF. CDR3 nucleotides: TGTGCCAGCAGTGAAGGAGAGCGCCCGAGCTCCTACAATGAGCAGTTCTTC.